The 23 T cell receptor beta chains below come from one sample, sequenced in a study of blood T cell repertoires in COVID-19. The assay was immunoSEQ multiplex PCR, and TCRdb's table has in-frame clones only and misses some. The sample has 300,000 or so clones, roughly 86% seen once. The specimen was PBMCs or T cells enriched from blood (not recorded which). The receptors derive from a woman between 50 and 59 years old who had been exposed to COVID-19.

CDR3 sequence: CASSPPGATGNTIYF. The CDR3 coding sequence is TGTGCCAGCTCACCACCGGGCGCGACGGGAAACACCATATATTTT. This sequence joins TRBV18 and TRBJ1-3; D unresolved. The germline CDR1 and CDR2 sequences are KGHSH and LQKENI. This CDR3 has 15 amino acids. The V gene lost 0 bases and the J gene lost 4 bases, with 10 bases spanning the gap.

This sequence joins TRBV24-1 and TRBJ2-5; 7 positions match TRBD1. Germline V gene lookup returns CDR1 KGHDR and CDR2 SFDVKD. V lost 1 base and J lost 1; bases outside the gene matches: 5. This CDR3 spans 16 amino acids. CDR3 sequence: CATSDFGTVTQETQYF. In nucleotides, the CDR3 is TGTGCCACCAGTGATTTTGGGACAGTTACCCAAGAGACCCAGTACTTC.

This chain links TRBV5-1 with TRBJ2-7; D not resolved. The CDR3 has 13 residues. With 5 bases removed from V and 4 bases from J, the gap between germline ends came to 13 bases. The germline V gene has CDR1 SGHRS and CDR2 YFSETQ. The CDR3 loop is CASSYSDGYEQYF. CDR3 DNA: TGCGCCAGCAGTTATTCAGACGGGTACGAGCAGTACTTC.

The chain uses TRBV19 and TRBJ1-5; D might be TRBD1 (6 bases). Germline CDR1 and CDR2: LNHDA and SQIVND (reference sequence). Trimming removed 7 bases at V and 1 base at J, with 14 bases between. This CDR3 region has 15 residues. CDR3 sequence reads: CASTKQGWSNQPQHF. The CDR3, as DNA: TGTGCCAGTACAAAACAGGGTTGGAGCAATCAGCCCCAGCATTTT.

The genes are TRBV6-5 and TRBJ1-5, with 7 bases fitting TRBD1. V was pared by 6 bases and J by 11 bases, with 10 bases of the junction left unmatched. CDR1 MNHEY and CDR2 SVGAGI come from the germline V gene. This CDR3 contains 13 residues. CDR3 sequence (DNA): TGTGCCAGCAGATGGACAGGTGGGGCTACCCAGCATTTT. Its translation: CASRWTGGATQHF.

The CDR3 DNA is TGTGCCAGTAGTAGCGGGACAGCCTATAATTCACCCCTCCACTTT. This sequence encodes CASSSGTAYNSPLHF. The J gene is TRBJ1-6, the V gene TRBV19, with 7 bases matching TRBD1. CDR3 length: 15 residues. Germline V lookup: CDR1 LNHDA, CDR2 SQIVND (reference sequence). The ends lost 4 bases at V and 2 bases at J; junction bases unmatched: 2.

This chain connects TRBV11-2 to TRBJ2-6, with D maybe TRBD1 (6 bases). The CDR3 spans 16 residues. Per germline, CDR1 SGHAT and CDR2 FQNNGV. The V end lost 3 bases, the J end lost 4 bases, and 13 bases lay between the germline ends. This CDR3 reads CASSLDRLTGANVLTF. The CDR3 DNA follows: TGTGCCAGCAGCTTGGACAGACTTACCGGGGCCAACGTCCTGACTTTC. Combining the CDR3 with reference TRBV11-2 and TRBJ2-6 gives the whole variable domain EAGVAQSPRYKIIEKRQSVAFWCNPISGHATLYWYQQILGQGPKLLIQFQNNGVVDDSQLPKDRFSAERLKGVDSTLKIQPAKLEDSAVYLCASSLDRLTGANVLTFGAGSRLTVL.

CDR3 region: CATSRAATNEKLFF. The CDR3 DNA is TGTGCCACCAGCAGAGCCGCAACTAATGAAAAACTGTTTTTT. The V call is TRBV15, the J call TRBJ1-4; no reliable D call. V lost 1 base and J 0 bases, leaving 3 bases between the germline ends. CDR1 and CDR2 (germline): LNHNV, YYDKDF (reference sequence). CDR3 size: 14 residues.

This clone was counted a few times. This chain joins TRBV14 and TRBJ2-1; 11 bases agree with TRBD2. The CDR3 is made up of 18 amino acids. Germline values: CDR1 SGHDN, CDR2 FVKESK. Trimming took 0 bases from V and 3 from J; bases not matched to a gene: 7. CDR3 in amino acids: CASSQDLRTSGYYNEQFF. DNA of the CDR3: TGTGCCAGCAGCCAAGATCTCCGGACTAGCGGGTACTACAATGAGCAGTTCTTC.

This clone occurred a few times. This chain connects TRBV5-1 to TRBJ1-2; a weak D match, TRBD1 (5 bases). This CDR3 is 13 amino acids long. CDR1 and CDR2 (germline): SGHRS, YFSETQ. Trimming cost V 1 base and J 6 bases, with 10 bases left between them. Written as DNA, the CDR3 is TGCGCCAGCAGCTTGATCGCAGGGCATGGCTACACCTTC. Translated: CASSLIAGHGYTF. The entire variable domain, with the rest obtained from reference TRBV5-1 and TRBJ1-2, is as follows: KAGVTQTPRYLIKTRGQQVTLSCSPISGHRSVSWYQQTPGQGLQFLFEYFSETQRNKGNFPGRFSGRQFSNSRSEMNVSTLELGDSALYLCASSLIAGHGYTFGSGTRLTVV.

This clone was observed a single time. The V gene is TRBV7-9, the J gene TRBJ2-7; TRBD1 matches at 8 bases. CDR1 SEHNR and CDR2 FQNEAQ come from the germline V gene (reference sequence). V trimming: 3 bases; J trimming: 0 bases; junction bases outside the gene matches: 7. The CDR3 has 16 amino acids. CDR3 DNA sequence: TGTGCCAGCAGCTTGGGGCGACAGGGGAGCTCCTACGAGCAGTACTTC. This sequence encodes CASSLGRQGSSYEQYF.

This CDR3 reads CASKVRDSDYEQYF. CDR3 DNA: TGTGCCAGCAAAGTCCGGGACAGCGACTACGAGCAGTACTTC. The chain uses TRBV2 and TRBJ2-7; 7 bases line up with TRBD1. The germline V gene has CDR1 SNHLY and CDR2 FYNNEI. The CDR3 sequence is 14 residues long. Trimming took 7 bases from V and 3 from J; bases not matched to a gene: 9.

The chain links TRBV28 to TRBJ1-2; D may be TRBD1 (6 bases). CDR3 length: 14 amino acids. V gave up 7 bases and J gave up 0 bases, with 12 bases separating them. Germline CDR1 is MDHEN and CDR2 is SYDVKM. The CDR3 coding sequence is TGTGCCAGCAACGTACAGGGAGCTAACTATGGCTACACCTTC. It translates to CASNVQGANYGYTF.

This clone was observed once. This chain joins TRBV5-6 and TRBJ1-5; D is unclear. Germline lookup yields CDR1 SGHDT and CDR2 YYEEEE. The CDR3 length is 15 residues. Trimming stripped 3 bases from V and 2 bases from J, with 12 bases between. In nucleotides, the CDR3 is TGTGCCAGCAGCTCCCGGGGTATAGGCAATCAGCCCCAGCATTTT. It yields the protein CASSSRGIGNQPQHF.

The rearrangement joins TRBV9 to TRBJ2-2; possible D gene TRBD2, 6 bases. V was trimmed by 0 bases and J by 2 bases, leaving 11 bases between them. CDR1 is SGDLS, CDR2 YYNGEE, per germline. The CDR3 totals 16 residues. CDR3 in amino acids: CASSVDRGSNTGELFF. The CDR3 coding sequence is TGTGCCAGCAGCGTAGATCGGGGGAGTAACACCGGGGAGCTGTTTTTT.

This clone occurred once. This chain uses TRBV4-1 with TRBJ2-7; possibly TRBD1 for D (5 bases). The CDR3 runs to 17 residues. V was trimmed by 4 bases and J by 0 bases, leaving 19 bases between them. CDR1 and CDR2 (germline): MGHRA, YSYEKL. In DNA, the CDR3 is TGCGCCAGCAGCCGAGGCTCAGGGTCTCTTAGCTCCTACGAGCAGTACTTC. This encodes CASSRGSGSLSSYEQYF.

CDR3 DNA: TGTGCCAGCTCACCCCTCCCAGGACAATATGGCTACACCTTC. Its protein product is CASSPLPGQYGYTF. V gene TRBV18 combines with J gene TRBJ1-2; weak D call: TRBD1 (5 bases). The CDR3 consists of 14 residues. Germline V gene sequence: CDR1 KGHSH, CDR2 LQKENI. With 3 bases removed from V and 5 bases from J, the gap between germline ends came to 13 bases.

This clone was seen only once. The chain couples TRBV28 to TRBJ1-5; 7 positions agree with TRBD1. The germline V gene encodes CDR1 MDHEN and CDR2 SYDVKM. The CDR3 contains 13 residues. CDR3 DNA: TGTGCGAGCGTAGGACAGGCCAATCAGCCCCAGCATTTT. Its protein product is CASVGQANQPQHF.

The rearrangement links TRBV4-2 to TRBJ2-1; 11 bases are a match to TRBD2. The CDR3 is made up of 15 amino acids. The V segment lost 2 bases and the J segment 10 bases; nucleotides outside the gene matches: 7. Germline V gene data show CDR1 as LGHNA and CDR2 as YNFKEQ. CDR3 residues: CASSQRTSGGTEQFF. CDR3 nucleotides: TGTGCCAGCAGCCAACGTACTAGCGGGGGAACCGAGCAGTTCTTC.

The chain has TRBV10-3 and TRBJ1-4; 9 bases are a match to TRBD1. CDR1 is ENHRY and CDR2 is SYGVKD in the germline V gene. The V segment lost 8 bases and the J segment 8 bases; nucleotides outside the gene matches: 6. This CDR3 has 13 amino acids. The CDR3 protein is CAISGTGKEKLFF. Here the CDR3 DNA reads TGTGCCATCTCTGGGACAGGGAAGGAAAAACTGTTTTTT.

This chain links TRBV7-2 with TRBJ2-2; D is perhaps TRBD2 (7 bases). Germline V lookup: CDR1 SGHTA, CDR2 FQGNSA. Trimming stripped 5 bases from V and 3 bases from J, with 10 bases between. The CDR3 has 14 amino acids. The CDR3 loop reads CASSLGGDTGELFF. CDR3 DNA sequence: TGTGCCAGCAGCCTAGGGGGGGACACCGGGGAGCTGTTTTTT.

The chain employs TRBV12-3 or TRBV12-4 and TRBJ1-3; tentatively, D is TRBD1 (5 bases). This CDR3 is built from 13 residues. V lost 6 bases and J 13 bases, leaving 19 bases between the germline ends. The CDR3: CASSLRTQSPIYF. The CDR3 DNA follows: TGTGCCAGCAGCCTTCGGACACAGTCCCCGATATATTTT.

V gene TRBV5-1 combines with J gene TRBJ2-7; possibly TRBD1 for D (5 bases). The CDR3 loop spans 12 amino acids. The germline V gene has CDR1 SGHRS and CDR2 YFSETQ. V was pared by 0 bases and J by 7 bases, with 8 bases between. CDR3 coding DNA: TGCGCCAGCAGCTTGGAGGGGCGGGAGCAGTACTTC. It codes for CASSLEGREQYF.